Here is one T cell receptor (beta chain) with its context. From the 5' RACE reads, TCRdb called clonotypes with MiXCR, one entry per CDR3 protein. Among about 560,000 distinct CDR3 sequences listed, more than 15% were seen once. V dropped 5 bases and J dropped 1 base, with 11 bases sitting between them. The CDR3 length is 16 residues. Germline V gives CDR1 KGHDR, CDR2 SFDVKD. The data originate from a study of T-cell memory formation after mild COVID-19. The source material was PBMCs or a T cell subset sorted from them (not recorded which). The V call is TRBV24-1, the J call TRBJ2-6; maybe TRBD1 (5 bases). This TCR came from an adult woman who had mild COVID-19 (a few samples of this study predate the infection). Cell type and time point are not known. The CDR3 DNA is TGTGCCACCAGTGGGGGCAGCCTTTCTGGGGCCAACGTCCTGACTTTC. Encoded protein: CATSGGSLSGANVLTF.